This TCR beta chain derives from a study of CD8+ T cells in alopecia areata. Overall study results and limits: TCR sharing across patients was less clear than in mice, possibly HLA-related.

Note on this clone: The antigen remains undetermined.

V shed 6 bases and J shed 3 bases, with 15 bases lying between them. Germline V gene lookup returns CDR1 MDHEN and CDR2 SYDVKM. CDR3 size: 14 residues. It was cDNA, reverse transcribed from extracted RNA, that served as the sequencing template. Data came from immunoSEQ multiplex PCR; TCRdb stores just in-frame clones and leaves some out. This repertoire shows approximately 82,000 clones, roughly half found once; its top ten account for around 5%. The genes are TRBV28 and TRBJ2-7; D perhaps matches TRBD2 (5 bases). This receptor was taken from a human donor with alopecia areata. The specimen was NKG2D-high CD8+ T cells sorted from blood. This CDR3 reads CASREERNNYEQYF. In DNA, the CDR3 is TGTGCCAGCAGGGAGGAGAGAAATAACTACGAGCAGTACTTC.